The sample holds one count of the clone carrying this TCR beta chain. The data originate from a study of shared clonotypes between healthy human individuals. Produced via immunoSEQ multiplex PCR; TCRdb's table is partial and in-frame only. This table has 950,000 to 1,100,000 clones, about 80% appearing once. Germline V lookup: CDR1 SGHTA, CDR2 FQGNSA. The germline V and J ends were trimmed by 4 bases and 2 bases, with 15 bases remaining between them. The CDR3 is 16 residues long. The study separated CD4+ cells into CD45RA+ naive and CD45RA-negative memory subsets. The chain is built from TRBV7-2 and TRBJ1-5, with D perhaps matching TRBD1 (6 bases). The sequence was collected from a man younger than 35 in good health. Some clones in this sample may be carry-over from other donors' samples. The sample taken for sequencing was memory CD4+ T cells from PBMCs. Subset denoted: CD45RA-negative fraction. The CDR3 DNA reads as TGTGCCAGCAGCTCCCGGGCAGGGGTGGGCAATCAGCCCCAGCATTTT. This gives the protein CASSSRAGVGNQPQHF.